These 11 T cell receptor beta chains were all obtained from the same sample, sequenced in a study of PD-1 blockade in classical Hodgkin lymphoma. Relapses following autologous stem cell transplantation were seen in all patients, with brentuximab vedotin exposure varying. Here immunoSEQ multiplex PCR was the method, and the copy in TCRdb shows in-frame clones only, minus some. The sample yields tens of thousands of clones, less than 85% seen once. Specimen: peripheral blood mononuclear cells (PBMCs), collected before the second cycle of nivolumab. The receptor set was obtained from a human donor with classical Hodgkin lymphoma.

This clone was seen once. The rearrangement links TRBV5-4 to TRBJ1-4; 8 positions match TRBD1. V was clipped by 4 bases and J by 4 bases; unmatched bases: 9. This CDR3 spans 16 amino acids. Germline CDR1 reads SGHNT; CDR2 reads YYREEE (reference sequence). The CDR3 here is CASSPVQGGDNEKLFF. CDR3 DNA sequence: TGTGCCAGCAGCCCGGTACAGGGGGGGGATAATGAAAAACTGTTTTTT.

The chain employs TRBV5-6 and TRBJ2-5; no clear D gene. V was shortened by 4 bases and J by 5 bases, with 3 bases between the two germline ends. CDR3 length: 10 residues. Germline CDR1 reads SGHDT; CDR2 reads YYEEEE. As DNA, the CDR3 is TGTGCCAGCAGCGGCGAGACCCAGTACTTC. Protein product: CASSGETQYF.

V gene TRBV6-5 combines with J gene TRBJ1-6, with a tentative D call TRBD1 (5 bases). The germline gives CDR1 MNHEY, CDR2 SVGAGI. V was cut by 0 bases and J by 10 bases, with 13 bases left in between. The CDR3 sequence is 15 residues long. The CDR3 protein is CASSYSNRPSSPLHF. The CDR3 coding sequence is TGTGCCAGCAGTTACTCGAACAGGCCGTCCTCACCCCTCCACTTT.

The chain recombines TRBV7-2 with TRBJ2-5; no definite D call. Germline V CDR1 and CDR2: SGHTA, FQGNSA. The ends were cut back, 1 base at V and 6 bases at J, with 9 bases in the middle. This CDR3 contains 13 residues. The CDR3 sequence: CASSLDSDQTQYF. In nucleotides, the CDR3 is TGTGCCAGCAGCTTAGATTCCGATCAGACCCAGTACTTC. Supplemented by reference TRBV7-2 and TRBJ2-5, the full variable domain reads GAGVSQSPSNKVTEKGKDVELRCDPISGHTALYWYRQSLGQGLEFLIYFQGNSAPDKSGLPSDRFSAERTGGSVSTLTIQRTQQEDSAVYLCASSLDSDQTQYFGPGTRLLVL.

The chain joins TRBV19 to TRBJ2-5, with TRBD2 as a possible D gene (7 bases). Germline-derived CDR1 and CDR2 are LNHDA and SQIVND (reference sequence). The V gene lost 8 bases and the J gene lost 3 bases, with 13 bases spanning the gap. The CDR3 is 13 amino acids. Here the CDR3 reads CASGRGGEETQYF. The CDR3 coding sequence is TGTGCCAGTGGGAGGGGGGGCGAAGAGACCCAGTACTTC.

Only one count was recorded for this clone. This chain uses TRBV5-4 with TRBJ1-2; a weak D match, TRBD1 (6 bases). The V gene lost 4 bases and the J gene lost 4 bases, with 26 bases spanning the gap. Germline loops: CDR1 SGHNT, CDR2 YYREEE (reference sequence). The CDR3 consists of 18 residues. The CDR3 protein is CASSVGLSTGLGSYGYTF. In DNA, the CDR3 is TGTGCCAGCAGCGTGGGGCTTTCGACAGGATTGGGGAGCTATGGCTACACCTTC.

This chain joins TRBV2 and TRBJ2-3; possibly TRBD1 for D (5 bases). The CDR3 is made up of 14 amino acids. The V and J ends lost 3 bases and 4 bases respectively, with 11 bases between them. Per the germline V gene, CDR1 is SNHLY and CDR2 is FYNNEI. CDR3: CASSEAGSADTQYF. DNA for the CDR3: TGTGCCAGCAGTGAGGCAGGGTCGGCAGATACGCAGTATTTT.

This rearrangement joins TRBV4-2 to TRBJ2-7; 15 nucleotides line up with TRBD2. V lost 4 bases, J lost 1 base, and 2 bases stayed unmatched. The CDR3 extends over 16 amino acids. Germline assignment: CDR1 LGHNA and CDR2 YNFKEQ. CDR3 protein: CASSRGLAGGSYEQYF. CDR3 DNA: TGTGCCAGCAGCCGGGGACTAGCGGGGGGTTCCTACGAGCAGTACTTC.

The chain uses TRBV5-1 and TRBJ1-2; no definite D call. Germline V CDR1 and CDR2: SGHRS, YFSETQ. Deletions cut 1 base from V and 3 bases from J, with 16 bases between. This CDR3 comprises 16 residues. The CDR3 is CASSLQSGPYDYGYTF. The CDR3 DNA reads TGCGCCAGCAGCTTGCAGTCCGGGCCCTATGACTATGGCTACACCTTC.

The chain uses TRBV7-8 and TRBJ2-3, with 7 nucleotides matching TRBD2. Trimming cost V 5 bases and J 2 bases; bases outside gene matches: 10. The CDR3 has 16 amino acids. In germline, CDR1 is SGHVS, CDR2 FQNEAQ. The CDR3 region has the DNA TGTGCCAGCAGCCCCACCGGGGGGACGCACACAGATACGCAGTATTTT. Its protein product is CASSPTGGTHTDTQYF.

This chain joins TRBV29-1 and TRBJ1-1; TRBD1 matches at 9 bases. The V gene end was trimmed by 6 bases and the J gene end by 7 bases; junction bases not matched to a gene: 9. Germline V gene sequence: CDR1 SQVTM, CDR2 ANQGSEA. The CDR3 totals 13 residues. The CDR3: CSVGQGRYDEAFF. DNA for the CDR3: TGCAGCGTCGGACAGGGGAGGTATGATGAAGCTTTCTTT. Together with reference TRBV29-1 and TRBJ1-1, the CDR3 gives the full variable domain: SAVISQKPSRDICQRGTSLTIQCQVDSQVTMMFWYRQQPGQSLTLIATANQGSEATYESGFVIDKFPISRPNLTFSTLTVSNMSPEDSSIYLCSVGQGRYDEAFFGQGTRLTVV.